This entry is about one TCR beta chain. The data were obtained in a study of blood T cell repertoires in COVID-19. In the study overall: Sites across the United States, Italy and Spain contributed samples from acute and convalescent COVID-19. In each case, the material was cDNA or gDNA derived from T cells, B-cell-depleted T cells, or PBMCs.

V trimming: 5 bases; J trimming: 3 bases; junction bases outside the gene matches: 3. This CDR3 is built from 14 residues. Germline V gene sequence: CDR1 SGHRS, CDR2 YFSETQ. Repertoires were generated with immunoSEQ multiplex PCR, while TCRdb's copy carries only in-frame clones and drops some. The profile covers approximately 350,000 clones, with 88% appearing a single time and approximately 7.3% taken by the ten largest. This chain joins TRBV5-1 and TRBJ2-1, with 9 bases that match TRBD1. The sequence was obtained from a woman between 70 and 85 years old with COVID-19, enrolled during active disease. The specimen sequenced was peripheral blood. CDR3: CASSWTGDYNEQFF. The DNA for the CDR3 is TGCGCCAGCAGTTGGACAGGGGACTACAATGAGCAGTTCTTC.